The rows below give T cell receptor beta chains drawn from one sample of a study of PD-1 blockade in classical Hodgkin lymphoma. Assay: immunoSEQ multiplex PCR; the TCRdb copy retains only in-frame clones and omits some. The sample shows fewer than 25,000 clones, about 80% of them seen only once. This sample comprised peripheral blood mononuclear cells (PBMCs), obtained before the fourth cycle of nivolumab. The receptors stem from a human donor with classical Hodgkin lymphoma. The CDR3 runs from the conserved cysteine through the conserved F or W. D genes are given only for firm matches. Where a row states a size, it is once, few, many or the class of an expanded clone; other rows omit it.

V gene	D gene	J gene	clone size	CDR3 protein	CDR3 DNA
TRBV18	-	TRBJ2-7	-	CASSPQRLDFSEQYF	TGTGCCAGCTCACCACAGCGTCTAGATTTTTCCGAGCAGTACTTC
TRBV9	-	TRBJ2-2	-	CASSVFGAANTGELFF	TGTGCCAGCAGCGTATTCGGCGCAGCGAACACCGGGGAGCTGTTTTTT
TRBV15	-	TRBJ1-5	-	CATSRADMQPQHF	TGTGCCACCAGCAGAGCGGACATGCAGCCCCAGCATTTT
TRBV19	-	TRBJ2-3	-	CASSAKGRLTDTQYF	TGTGCCAGTAGTGCCAAGGGGCGCCTCACAGATACGCAGTATTTT
TRBV7-3	TRBD2	TRBJ2-3	-	CASSPQLAGETDTQYF	TGTGCCAGCAGCCCTCAACTAGCGGGGGAGACAGATACGCAGTATTTT
TRBV5-1	-	TRBJ2-3	-	CASTHREDTQYF	TGCGCCAGCACCCACAGGGAGGATACGCAGTATTTT
TRBV10-3	-	TRBJ1-2	-	CAIRVQGRDYGYTF	TGTGCCATCAGGGTCCAAGGACGAGACTATGGCTACACCTTC
TRBV6-6	TRBD1	TRBJ2-7	-	CASSPGQGRAQYF	TGTGCCAGCAGCCCGGGACAGGGTCGGGCGCAGTACTTC
TRBV9	-	TRBJ1-4	large	CASSVTGTPTEKLFF	TGTGCCAGCAGCGTAACCGGGACACCAACCGAAAAACTGTTTTTT
TRBV5-4	TRBD2	TRBJ2-5	few	CASSLAEAGGLQTQYF	TGTGCCAGCAGCTTGGCCGAAGCGGGGGGGCTACAGACCCAGTACTTC
TRBV2	TRBD1	TRBJ2-7	-	CASRDRGRYEQYF	TGTGCCAGCAGGGACAGGGGGCGCTACGAGCAGTACTTC
TRBV28	-	TRBJ2-2	-	CASSSRNTGELFF	TGTGCCAGCAGCTCTCGGAACACCGGGGAGCTGTTTTTT
TRBV7-6	-	TRBJ2-2	-	CASSFNTVANTGELFF	TGTGCCAGCAGCTTTAATACGGTCGCGAACACCGGGGAGCTGTTTTTT
TRBV5-1	-	TRBJ2-5	-	CASSLDQETQYF	TGCGCCAGCAGCTTGGACCAAGAGACCCAGTACTTC
TRBV25-1	-	TRBJ1-2	once	CASTPRGVGYGYTF	TGTGCCAGCACCCCGCGGGGCGTGGGGTATGGCTACACCTTC
TRBV7-2	-	TRBJ2-6	once	CASSPWGRVSGANVLTF	TGTGCCAGCAGCCCCTGGGGGCGGGTGTCAGGGGCCAACGTCCTGACTTTC
TRBV12-5	-	TRBJ1-1	-	CASGLESGTEAFF	TGTGCTAGTGGTTTGGAGTCAGGGACTGAAGCTTTCTTT
TRBV7-8	TRBD1	TRBJ2-7	-	CASSLPRDRNTYEQYF	TGTGCCAGCAGCTTACCTCGGGACAGAAACACCTACGAGCAGTACTTC
TRBV2	-	TRBJ1-2	-	CASSEQGVSSYGYTF	TGTGCCAGCAGTGAACAAGGGGTATCTTCATATGGCTACACCTTC
TRBV7-9	-	TRBJ1-2	-	CASSPQQPFSNYGYTF	TGTGCCAGCAGCCCGCAGCAACCGTTCTCTAACTATGGCTACACCTTC
TRBV6-1	TRBD2	TRBJ2-1	-	CASSPTSGTPNEQFF	TGTGCCAGCAGTCCTACTAGCGGGACCCCCAATGAGCAGTTCTTC
TRBV7-8	-	TRBJ2-7	-	CASSMGRSNSYEQYF	TGTGCCAGCAGCATGGGACGATCGAACTCCTACGAGCAGTACTTC
TRBV5-1	TRBD1	TRBJ2-3	few	CASSQLPGQGAYDTQYF	TGCGCCAGCAGCCAACTCCCGGGACAGGGGGCTTATGATACGCAGTATTTT
TRBV28	-	TRBJ2-5	-	CASSLAGVQETQYF	TGTGCCAGCAGTTTAGCCGGGGTACAAGAGACCCAGTACTTC
TRBV11-1	TRBD1	TRBJ2-3	-	CASTLGTGRLNTQYF	TGTGCCAGCACCCTTGGGACAGGGAGATTGAATACGCAGTATTTT
TRBV5-5	-	TRBJ2-2	-	CASTTRTYTGELFF	TGTGCCAGCACCACCAGGACCTACACCGGGGAGCTGTTTTTT
TRBV5-1	TRBD1	TRBJ1-4	-	CASSLVGTGAEKLFF	TGCGCCAGCAGCTTGGTGGGGACAGGGGCTGAAAAACTGTTTTTT
TRBV28	-	TRBJ2-6	-	CASSPPTQLSGANVLTF	TGTGCCAGCAGCCCCCCTACTCAACTCTCTGGGGCCAACGTCCTGACTTTC
TRBV28	TRBD1	TRBJ2-2	-	CASSSQGYTGELFF	TGTGCCAGCAGTTCACAGGGGTACACCGGGGAGCTGTTTTTT
TRBV7-8	-	TRBJ2-5	-	CASSLGPGLVETQYF	TGTGCCAGCAGCTTAGGGCCGGGTCTTGTAGAGACCCAGTACTTC
TRBV10-1	-	TRBJ1-5	-	CASSSGGVHQPQHF	TGCGCCAGCAGTTCAGGCGGGGTTCATCAGCCCCAGCATTTT
TRBV4-3	TRBD2	TRBJ2-5	-	CASSQALAGGIQETQYF	TGCGCCAGCAGCCAAGCGCTAGCGGGGGGAATCCAAGAGACCCAGTACTTC
TRBV5-5	TRBD1	TRBJ1-5	-	CASSLGSRGLYQPQHF	TGTGCCAGCAGCTTAGGATCCAGGGGGCTTTATCAGCCCCAGCATTTT
TRBV4-3	-	TRBJ1-4	-	CASSQDRGGRGEKLFF	TGCGCCAGCAGCCAAGATCGGGGGGGGCGGGGTGAAAAACTGTTTTTT
TRBV7-3	-	TRBJ2-3	-	CASSQSTDTQYF	TGTGCCAGCAGCCAATCTACAGATACGCAGTATTTT
TRBV12-5	-	TRBJ2-1	-	CASGLVLGSYNEQFF	TGTGCTAGTGGTTTGGTACTAGGGTCCTACAATGAGCAGTTCTTC
TRBV5-1	TRBD2	TRBJ2-5	-	CASSPLAGGGETQYF	TGCGCCAGCAGCCCCCTCGCGGGAGGGGGAGAGACCCAGTACTTC
TRBV28	TRBD2	TRBJ2-3	-	CASMLGGGLDTQYF	TGTGCCAGCATGCTCGGGGGGGGTTTAGATACGCAGTATTTT
TRBV6-5	TRBD2	TRBJ2-1	-	CASSYGLAVTNEQFF	TGTGCCAGCAGTTATGGACTAGCGGTAACAAATGAGCAGTTCTTC
TRBV11-2	-	TRBJ2-5	once	CASSPAGQETQYF	TGTGCCAGCAGCCCCGCCGGCCAAGAGACCCAGTACTTC
TRBV5-1	-	TRBJ1-1	-	CASSTTPNTEAFF	TGCGCCAGCAGCACGACTCCGAACACTGAAGCTTTCTTT
TRBV7-3	-	TRBJ1-6	-	CASSLMPRDSPLHF	TGTGCCAGCAGCTTAATGCCCAGGGATTCACCCCTCCACTTT
TRBV18	-	TRBJ2-5	-	CASSPPVRETQYF	TGTGCCAGCTCACCACCGGTACGAGAGACCCAGTACTTC
TRBV4-1	TRBD2	TRBJ2-7	-	CASSPNLAGGYEQYF	TGCGCCAGCAGCCCCAACCTTGCGGGGGGGTACGAGCAGTACTTC
TRBV6-1	-	TRBJ2-3	-	CASRESGSDTQYF	TGTGCCAGCAGGGAGTCCGGGAGTGATACGCAGTATTTT
TRBV7-9	TRBD1	TRBJ1-1	-	CASSHPGQGETEAFF	TGTGCCAGCAGCCATCCCGGACAGGGGGAAACTGAAGCTTTCTTT
TRBV28	TRBD1	TRBJ2-7	once	CAGRDGTGSHEQYF	TGTGCCGGCCGAGACGGGACAGGGTCTCACGAGCAGTACTTC
TRBV5-4	-	TRBJ1-1	-	CASSLGGKTEAFF	TGTGCCAGCAGCTTGGGGGGGAAAACTGAAGCTTTCTTT
TRBV9	-	TRBJ2-2	-	CASSVSSRGFGELFF	TGTGCCAGCAGCGTATCGTCCCGGGGCTTCGGGGAGCTGTTTTTT
TRBV7-9	-	TRBJ2-2	-	CASSLEAGELFF	TGTGCCAGCAGCTTAGAGGCCGGGGAGCTGTTTTTT
TRBV27	-	TRBJ1-3	-	CASSFMSTIYF	TGTGCCAGCAGTTTCATGTCCACCATATATTTT
TRBV4-1	TRBD2	TRBJ2-3	once	CASSHPPGRANTDTQYF	TGCGCCAGCAGCCACCCCCCGGGGAGGGCCAACACAGATACGCAGTATTTT
TRBV6-5	TRBD1	TRBJ2-7	-	CASSLDRGLYEQYF	TGTGCCAGCAGCCTGGACAGGGGGCTCTACGAGCAGTACTTC
TRBV5-1	TRBD2	TRBJ2-1	once	CASSSGLAGTYNEQFF	TGCGCCAGCAGCTCCGGACTAGCGGGGACCTACAATGAGCAGTTCTTC
TRBV28	-	TRBJ2-5	-	CASSLNAETQYF	TGTGCCAGCAGTTTAAATGCGGAGACCCAGTACTTC